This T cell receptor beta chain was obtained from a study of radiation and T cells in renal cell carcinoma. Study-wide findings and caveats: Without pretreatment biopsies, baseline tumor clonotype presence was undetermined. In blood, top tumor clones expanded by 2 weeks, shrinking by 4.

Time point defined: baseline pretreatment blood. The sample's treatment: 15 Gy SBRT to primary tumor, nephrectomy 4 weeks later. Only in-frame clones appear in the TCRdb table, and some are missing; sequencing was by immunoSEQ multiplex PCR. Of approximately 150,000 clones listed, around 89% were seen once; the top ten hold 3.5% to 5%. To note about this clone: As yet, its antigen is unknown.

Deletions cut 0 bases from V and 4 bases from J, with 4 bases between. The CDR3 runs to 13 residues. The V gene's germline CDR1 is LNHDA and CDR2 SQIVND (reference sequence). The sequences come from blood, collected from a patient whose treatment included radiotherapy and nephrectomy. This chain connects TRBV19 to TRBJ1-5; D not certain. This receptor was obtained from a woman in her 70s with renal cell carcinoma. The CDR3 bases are TGTGCCAGTAGTATAGAAGGAAATCAGCCCCAGCATTTT. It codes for CASSIEGNQPQHF.